This entry lists 10 T cell receptor beta chains sequenced from one sample in a study of human T cells and chemical hapten exposure. Noted time point: patch test 3, about 24 weeks after DPC sensitization. The treatment was: therapeutic diphenylcyclopropenone sensitization with weekly scalp DPC. MiXCR, run by TCRdb on the RACE reads, gives a single entry per CDR3 protein. The table lists just over 95,000 distinct CDR3 sequences, 25% to 35% of them singletons. Source: whole blood, taken in connection with sensitization to the hapten diphenylcyclopropenone (DPC). The receptors stem from a man aged 40-50 years with alopecia areata. Some clones in this sample may be carry-over from other donors' samples.

By proportion, this clonotype is medium-sized. CDR3 nucleotides: TGTGCCAGCAGTTTACGGCGGCAAGAGACCCAGTACTTC. Its translation: CASSLRRQETQYF. This sequence joins TRBV27 and TRBJ2-5; D unclear. CDR1 is MNHEY and CDR2 is SMNVEV in the germline V gene (reference sequence). The CDR3 totals 13 residues. The germline V and J ends were trimmed by 2 bases and 2 bases, with 6 bases remaining between them.

V gene TRBV12-3 or TRBV12-4 combines with J gene TRBJ1-2, with D possibly TRBD1 on 6 matching bases. The CDR3 has 11 amino acids. Trimming left V 2 bases short and J 13 bases short, with 11 bases between. CDR3: CASSLWGAVTF. The CDR3 nucleotides read TGTGCCAGCAGTTTATGGGGGGCAGTCACCTTC.

This clonotype turned up a few times. The chain has TRBV6-5 and TRBJ2-1; 10 bases line up with TRBD2. Per germline, CDR1 MNHEY and CDR2 SVGAGI. The CDR3 is made up of 15 amino acids. Trimming cost V 3 bases and J 6 bases; bases outside gene matches: 5. This CDR3 reads CASSYSSGRANEQFF. CDR3 bases: TGTGCCAGCAGTTATTCCAGCGGGAGGGCCAATGAGCAGTTCTTC.

The chain links TRBV11-3 to TRBJ2-1; D possibly uses TRBD1 or TRBD2 (5 bases each). Germline V lookup: CDR1 SGHNT, CDR2 YENEEA. Trimming removed 6 bases at V and 6 bases at J, with 15 bases between. This CDR3 has 14 amino acids. The CDR3: CASSGERGANEQFF. DNA for the CDR3: TGTGCCAGCAGTGGGGAGAGGGGCGCCAATGAGCAGTTCTTC.

This clonotype was found a few times. J is TRBJ2-1 and V is TRBV12-3 or TRBV12-4; 8 bases match TRBD1. After removal of 2 bases from V and 7 bases from J, the junction contained 4 bases not matched to a gene. The CDR3 length is 14 residues. CDR3: CASSLWQGANEQFF. The CDR3 DNA follows: TGTGCCAGCAGTTTATGGCAGGGGGCAAATGAGCAGTTCTTC.

This clonotype was recorded a few times. The chain has TRBV20-1 and TRBJ2-3; perhaps TRBD2 as D (7 bases). This CDR3 is built from 12 residues. The germline V gene encodes CDR1 DFQATT and CDR2 SNEGSKA (reference sequence). Between the trimmed V and J ends, which lost 6 bases and 2 bases, there was a span of 9 bases. The CDR3 loop is CSAAGATDTQYF. The DNA for the CDR3 is TGCAGTGCCGCGGGGGCCACAGATACGCAGTATTTT.

The rearrangement uses TRBV27 and TRBJ2-1, with 8 bases that match TRBD1. Germline loops: CDR1 MNHEY, CDR2 SMNVEV (reference sequence). This CDR3 contains 13 residues. The V segment lost 2 bases and the J segment 10 bases; nucleotides outside the gene matches: 4. CDR3 residues: CASSLQGANEQFF. The CDR3 DNA reads as TGTGCCAGCAGTTTACAGGGGGCTAACGAGCAGTTCTTC.

The chain links TRBV4-1 to TRBJ1-1; D is unresolved. V gave up 2 bases and J gave up 8 bases, with 15 bases separating them. Germline V lookup: CDR1 MGHRA, CDR2 YSYEKL. The CDR3 is 14 residues long. The CDR3 region is CASSQSLGVTEAFF. The CDR3 bases are TGCGCCAGCAGCCAAAGTCTTGGGGTAACAGAAGCTTTCTTT.

V and J are TRBV6-5 and TRBJ2-6; TRBD1 might be the D (6 bases). Between the trimmed V and J ends, which lost 6 bases and 0 bases, there was a span of 9 bases. The CDR3 contains 15 residues. Per germline, CDR1 MNHEY and CDR2 SVGAGI. CDR3 region: CASRDRSSGANVLTF. CDR3 DNA sequence: TGTGCCAGCAGGGACAGAAGCTCTGGGGCCAACGTCCTGACTTTC.

V gene TRBV12-3 or TRBV12-4 combines with J gene TRBJ1-2, with TRBD1 matching over 7 bases. Losses at the gene ends were 6 bases for V and 4 bases for J; bases not matched to a gene: 8. The CDR3 runs 14 residues. The CDR3 here is CASSSTGIIYGYTF. CDR3 coding DNA: TGTGCCAGCAGCTCGACAGGGATAATCTATGGCTACACCTTC.